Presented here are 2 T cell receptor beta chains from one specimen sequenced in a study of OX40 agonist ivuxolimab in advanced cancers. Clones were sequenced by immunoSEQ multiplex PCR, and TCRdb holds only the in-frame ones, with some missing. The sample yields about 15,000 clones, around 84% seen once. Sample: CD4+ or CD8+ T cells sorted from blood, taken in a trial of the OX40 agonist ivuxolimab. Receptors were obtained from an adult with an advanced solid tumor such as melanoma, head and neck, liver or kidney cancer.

CDR3 bases: TGTGCCAGCAGTTTCTTAGGAGGGGAGCAGTTCTTC. Protein: CASSFLGGEQFF. This chain uses TRBV6-5 with TRBJ2-1; TRBD2 might be the D (6 bases). Trimming removed 4 bases from V and 10 bases from J, with 11 bases in between. Germline V gives CDR1 MNHEY, CDR2 SVGAGI. The CDR3 has 12 residues.

CDR3 region: CASSTGVRSDTQYF. CDR3 coding DNA: TGTGCCAGTAGCACAGGGGTTCGGTCAGATACGCAGTATTTT. V usage is TRBV19 and J usage is TRBJ2-3, with TRBD1 matching 7 bases. This CDR3 spans 14 amino acids. The V and J ends lost 6 bases and 4 bases, in that order; junction bases with no gene match: 7. Looked up from germline, CDR1 is LNHDA and CDR2 is SQIVND (reference sequence).